The TCR beta chain under discussion was sequenced for a study of T cell repertoires in cytomegalovirus infection. CDR1 SGHTA and CDR2 FQGNSA come from the germline V gene. This CDR3 is 13 amino acids long. V lost 4 bases and J lost 3, with 7 bases in between. Study outcomes and limitations: Based on cumulative public TCR beta family frequency, carriers of CMV plus the relevant HLA were identified.

This clonotype was counted only a few times. Antigen specificity is unknown. In TCRdb, the reads were re-called with MiXCR into one record per CDR3 protein. The data show 300,000 or so distinct CDR3 sequences, 25% seen once. This clonotype originated in a human donor in good health (CMV status not recorded). Some clones in this sample may be carry-over from other donors' samples. This chain joins TRBV7-2 and TRBJ2-1; D is uncertain. Sequences were obtained from PBMCs. In DNA, the CDR3 is TGTGCCAGCAGCTCGACCTACTACAATGAGCAGTTCTTC. Translation: CASSSTYYNEQFF.